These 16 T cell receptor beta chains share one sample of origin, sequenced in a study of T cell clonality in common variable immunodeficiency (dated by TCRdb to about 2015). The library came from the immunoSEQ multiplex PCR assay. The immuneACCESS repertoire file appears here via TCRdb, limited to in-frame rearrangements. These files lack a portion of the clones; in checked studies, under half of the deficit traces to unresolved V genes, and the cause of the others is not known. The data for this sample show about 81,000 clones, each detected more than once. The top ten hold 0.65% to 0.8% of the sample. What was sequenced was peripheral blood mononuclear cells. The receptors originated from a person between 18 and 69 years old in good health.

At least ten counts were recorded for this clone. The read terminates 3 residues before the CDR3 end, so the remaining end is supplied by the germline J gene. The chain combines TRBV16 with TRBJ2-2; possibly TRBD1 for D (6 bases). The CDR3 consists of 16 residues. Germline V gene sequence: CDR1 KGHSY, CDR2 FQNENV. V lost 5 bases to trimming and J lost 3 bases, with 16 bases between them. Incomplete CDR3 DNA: TGTGCCAGCAGCAACAGGGAGTGGTATGACACCGGGGAG. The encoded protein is CASSNREWYDTGE. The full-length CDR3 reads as CASSNREWYDTGELFF.

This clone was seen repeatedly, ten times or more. The CDR3 here is CASSLEGQGIAGELFF. The sequenced part of the CDR3 DNA is TGTGCCAGCAGCTTGGAGGGACAGGGGATCGCCGGGGAG. The chain has TRBV5-4 and TRBJ2-2; 10 bases are a match to TRBD1. The CDR3 end lies 3 residues beyond the end of the read and is filled in from the germline J gene. Germline trimming cut 0 bases from V and 6 bases from J; bases unmatched to any gene: 5. This CDR3 is built from 16 residues. The germline CDR1 and CDR2 sequences are SGHNT and YYREEE (reference sequence).

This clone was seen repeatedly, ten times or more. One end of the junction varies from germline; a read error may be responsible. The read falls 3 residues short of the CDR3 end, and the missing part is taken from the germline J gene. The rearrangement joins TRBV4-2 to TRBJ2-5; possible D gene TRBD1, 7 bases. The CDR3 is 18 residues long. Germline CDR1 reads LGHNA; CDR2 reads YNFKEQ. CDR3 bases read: TGCGCCAGCAGCCAAGACGATCGCAGGGGGTACGGGAGAGAGACC. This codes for CASSQDDRRGYGRET. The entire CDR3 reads CASSQDDRRGYGRETQYF.

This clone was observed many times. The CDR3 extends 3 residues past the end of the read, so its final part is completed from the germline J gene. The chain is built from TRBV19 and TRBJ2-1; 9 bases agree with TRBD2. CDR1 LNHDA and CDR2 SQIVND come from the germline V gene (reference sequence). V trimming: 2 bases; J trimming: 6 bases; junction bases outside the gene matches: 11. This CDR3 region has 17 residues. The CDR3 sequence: CASSIIPVAGEVNEQFF. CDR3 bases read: TGTGCCAGTAGTATAATCCCCGTAGCGGGAGAAGTCAATGAG.

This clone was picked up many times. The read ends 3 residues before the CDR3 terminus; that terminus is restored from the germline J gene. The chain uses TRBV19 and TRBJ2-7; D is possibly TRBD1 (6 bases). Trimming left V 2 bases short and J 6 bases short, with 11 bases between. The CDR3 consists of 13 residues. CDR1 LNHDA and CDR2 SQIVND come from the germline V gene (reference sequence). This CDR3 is CASSITTGSEQYF. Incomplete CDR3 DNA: TGTGCCAGTAGTATAACTACAGGGTCCGAG.

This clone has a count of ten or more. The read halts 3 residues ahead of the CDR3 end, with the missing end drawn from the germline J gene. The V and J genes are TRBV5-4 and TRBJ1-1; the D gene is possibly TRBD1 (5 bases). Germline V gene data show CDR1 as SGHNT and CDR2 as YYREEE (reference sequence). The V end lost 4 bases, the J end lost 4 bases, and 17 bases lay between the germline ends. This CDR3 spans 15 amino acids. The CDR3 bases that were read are TGTGCCAGCAGCCCCGTTTCGCTGGGGGGCACTGAA. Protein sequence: CASSPVSLGGTE. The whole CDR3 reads CASSPVSLGGTEAFF.

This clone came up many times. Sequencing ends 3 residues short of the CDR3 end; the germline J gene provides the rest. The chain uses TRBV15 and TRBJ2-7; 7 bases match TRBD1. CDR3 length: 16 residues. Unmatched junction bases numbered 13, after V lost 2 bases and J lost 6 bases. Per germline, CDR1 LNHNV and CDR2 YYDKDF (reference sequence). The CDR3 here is CATSRPQGQRQSEQYF. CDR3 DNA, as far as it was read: TGTGCCACCAGCAGACCCCAGGGACAGAGACAGTCCGAG.

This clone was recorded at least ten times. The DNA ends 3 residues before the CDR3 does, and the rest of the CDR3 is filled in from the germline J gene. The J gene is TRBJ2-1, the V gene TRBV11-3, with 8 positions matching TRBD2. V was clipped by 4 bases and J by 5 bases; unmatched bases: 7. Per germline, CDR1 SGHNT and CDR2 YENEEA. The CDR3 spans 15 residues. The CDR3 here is CASSSGTRANNEQFF. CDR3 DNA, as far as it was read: TGTGCCAGCAGCTCCGGGACTAGGGCTAACAATGAG.

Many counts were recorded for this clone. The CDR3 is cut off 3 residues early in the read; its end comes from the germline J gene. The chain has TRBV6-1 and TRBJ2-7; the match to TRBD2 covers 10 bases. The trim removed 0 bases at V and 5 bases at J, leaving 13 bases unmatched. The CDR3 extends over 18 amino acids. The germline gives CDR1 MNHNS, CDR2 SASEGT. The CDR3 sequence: CASSEAPVNSGRLNEQYF. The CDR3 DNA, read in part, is TGTGCCAGCAGTGAAGCCCCCGTTAATAGCGGGAGGTTAAACGAG.

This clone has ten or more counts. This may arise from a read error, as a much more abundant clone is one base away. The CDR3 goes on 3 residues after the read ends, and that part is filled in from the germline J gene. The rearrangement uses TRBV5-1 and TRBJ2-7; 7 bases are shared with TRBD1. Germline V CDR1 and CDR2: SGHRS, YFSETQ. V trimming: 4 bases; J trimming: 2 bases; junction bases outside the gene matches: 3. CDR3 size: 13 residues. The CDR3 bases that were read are TGCGCCAGCAGCACGGGACAGACCTACGAG. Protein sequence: CASSTGQTYE. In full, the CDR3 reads CASSTGQTYEQYF.

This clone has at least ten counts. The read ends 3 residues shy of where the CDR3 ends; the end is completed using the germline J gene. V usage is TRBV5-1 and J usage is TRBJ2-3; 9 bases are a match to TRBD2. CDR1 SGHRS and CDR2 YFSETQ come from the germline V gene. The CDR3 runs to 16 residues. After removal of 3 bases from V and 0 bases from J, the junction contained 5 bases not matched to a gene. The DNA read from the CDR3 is TGCGCCAGCAGCTGGAGACTAGCGGAAAGCACAGATACG. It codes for CASSWRLAESTDT. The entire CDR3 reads CASSWRLAESTDTQYF.

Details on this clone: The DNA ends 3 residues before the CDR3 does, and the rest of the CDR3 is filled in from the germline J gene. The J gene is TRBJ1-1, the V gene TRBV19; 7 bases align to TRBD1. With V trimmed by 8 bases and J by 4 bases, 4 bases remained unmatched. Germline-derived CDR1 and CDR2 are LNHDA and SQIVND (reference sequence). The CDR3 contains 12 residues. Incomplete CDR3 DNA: TGTGCCAGTGACAGGGCAGGCACTGAA. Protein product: CASDRAGTE. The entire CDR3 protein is CASDRAGTEAFF. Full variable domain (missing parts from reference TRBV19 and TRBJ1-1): DGGITQSPKYLFRKEGQNVTLSCEQNLNHDAMYWYRQDPGQGLRLIYYSQIVNDFQKGDIAEGYSVSREKKESFPLTVTSAQKNPTAFYLCASDRAGTEAFFGQGTRLTVV.

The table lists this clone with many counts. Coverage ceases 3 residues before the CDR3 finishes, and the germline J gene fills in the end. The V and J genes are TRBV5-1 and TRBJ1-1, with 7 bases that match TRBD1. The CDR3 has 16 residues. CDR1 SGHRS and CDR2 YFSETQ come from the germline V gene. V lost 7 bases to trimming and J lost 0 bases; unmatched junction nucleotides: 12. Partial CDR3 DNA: TGCGCCAGCCCCCTATACAGGGGACCCGTGAACACTGAA. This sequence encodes CASPLYRGPVNTE. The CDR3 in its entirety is CASPLYRGPVNTEAFF.

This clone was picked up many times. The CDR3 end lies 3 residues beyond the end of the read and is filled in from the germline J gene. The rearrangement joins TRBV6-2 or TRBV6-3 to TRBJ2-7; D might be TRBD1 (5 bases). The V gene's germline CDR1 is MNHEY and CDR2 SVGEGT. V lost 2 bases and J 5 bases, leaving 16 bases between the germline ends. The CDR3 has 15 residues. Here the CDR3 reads CASSYPLDWGNEQYF. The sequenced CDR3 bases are TGTGCCAGCAGTTACCCTTTGGATTGGGGCAACGAG.

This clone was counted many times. Partial CDR3 DNA: TGCAGCGCCAGAGAGCACAAAGCGGACCAAAGAACCAATGAG. Residues: CSAREHKADQRTNE. The complete CDR3 sequence is CSAREHKADQRTNEQFF. The chain has TRBV29-1 and TRBJ2-1; perhaps TRBD2 as D (5 bases). Read sequence stops 3 residues before the CDR3 end, and the germline J gene provides the missing end. Germline V gene data show CDR1 as SQVTM and CDR2 as ANQGSEA. The CDR3 sequence is 17 residues long. The V and J ends lost 7 bases and 6 bases respectively, with 28 bases between them.

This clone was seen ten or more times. The part of the CDR3 DNA that was read is TGCGCCAGCAGCTTTGACTCGGACTATGGC. This gives the protein CASSFDSDYG. The complete CDR3 sequence is CASSFDSDYGYTF. The chain joins TRBV5-1 to TRBJ1-2; D remains ambiguous. The read is 3 residues too short to cover the CDR3 end, so that end is filled in from the germline J gene. V gave up 2 bases and J gave up 3 bases, with 8 bases separating them. The germline gives CDR1 SGHRS, CDR2 YFSETQ. CDR3 length: 13 residues.